Below, 8 T cell receptor beta chains from the same sample are listed, as sequenced in a study of cytotoxic CD8 clonotypes in ibrutinib-treated CLL. The table came from immunoSEQ multiplex PCR; TCRdb's copy has only in-frame clones and leaves some out. The sample includes approximately 300,000 clones, 70% to 80% of them seen just once. The sample in question was PBMCs, obtained before ibrutinib treatment. The receptors derive from a human donor with chronic lymphocytic leukemia.

The chain recombines TRBV7-7 with TRBJ1-2; D possibly corresponds to TRBD1 (6 bases). CDR3 size: 16 residues. CDR1 is SSHAT and CDR2 is FNYEAQ in the germline V gene (reference sequence). V was trimmed by 1 base and J by 4 bases, leaving 16 bases between them. The CDR3: CASSLEAPGDGYGYTF. The CDR3 region has the DNA TGTGCCAGCAGCTTAGAGGCCCCAGGGGACGGCTATGGCTACACCTTC.

J is TRBJ1-4 and V is TRBV7-7; TRBD1 matches 7 bases. CDR1 SSHAT and CDR2 FNYEAQ come from the germline V gene (reference sequence). The CDR3 is 16 amino acids. J lost 2 bases, V lost 5 bases, and 8 bases had no gene match. CDR3 residues: CASSRHRGRTNEKLFF. The CDR3 region has the DNA TGTGCCAGCAGCCGACACAGGGGTAGGACTAATGAAAAACTGTTTTTT.

The chain employs TRBV7-9 and TRBJ1-3; 8 bases match TRBD1. Germline assignment: CDR1 SEHNR and CDR2 FQNEAQ (reference sequence). This CDR3 has 16 residues. J lost 0 bases, V lost 2 bases, and 3 bases had no gene match. CDR3 bases: TGTGCCAGCAGCTTATCAGGGGGCTTCTCTGGAAACACCATATATTTT. Translating gives CASSLSGGFSGNTIYF.

As for this clone: At one end, the junction sequence differs from germline, possibly due to a read error. This chain joins TRBV7-7 and TRBJ2-1, with 11 bases identical to TRBD2. Germline V gene lookup returns CDR1 SSHAT and CDR2 FNYEAQ (reference sequence). This CDR3 region has 15 residues. The CDR3 here is CASSKGLADYNEQFF. Written as DNA, the CDR3 is TGTGCTAGCAGCAAGGGACTAGCGGATTACAATGAGCAGTTCTTC.

J is TRBJ2-1 and V is TRBV28; 7 bases match TRBD2. V shed 6 bases and J 1 base; nucleotides not matched to a gene: 6. This CDR3 has 15 amino acids. Germline V gene lookup returns CDR1 MDHEN and CDR2 SYDVKM. CDR3 region: CASRKAGPSYNEQFF. The CDR3 DNA sequence: TGTGCCAGCAGGAAAGCGGGGCCGTCCTACAATGAGCAGTTCTTC.

J is TRBJ1-1 and V is TRBV5-6, with D unclear. Germline V gene data show CDR1 as SGHDT and CDR2 as YYEEEE. The CDR3 is 13 amino acids. V gave up 2 bases and J gave up 2 bases, with 7 bases separating them. The CDR3 coding sequence is TGTGCCAGCAGCTTAACAGACAACACTGAAGCTTTCTTT. It specifies CASSLTDNTEAFF.

This sequence joins TRBV30 and TRBJ2-1, with 14 bases fitting TRBD2. This CDR3 comprises 15 residues. V was pared by 3 bases and J by 8 bases, with 6 bases of the junction left unmatched. CDR1 and CDR2 (germline): GTSNPN, SVGIG (reference sequence). In DNA, the CDR3 is TGTGCCTGGAGAGTCGGGACTAGCGGGAGTTATGAGCAGTTCTTC. Translated, it gives CAWRVGTSGSYEQFF.

The chain has TRBV5-1 and TRBJ1-4; D remains unclear. Germline CDR1 SGHRS, CDR2 YFSETQ. The CDR3 consists of 13 residues. The V and J ends lost 2 bases and 4 bases respectively, with 6 bases between them. CDR3: CASSLGVNEKLFF. The CDR3 DNA reads as TGCGCCAGCAGCTTAGGTGTTAATGAAAAACTGTTTTTT.